This is a list of T cell receptor beta chains from one sample in a study of cytomegalovirus exposure and HLA in healthy donors. Generated by immunoSEQ multiplex PCR, the TCRdb table keeps only in-frame clones and is missing some. The data hold tens of thousands of clones, with 90% to 95% observed a single time. Sequencing was performed on PBMCs. These receptor sequences come from a man between 18 and 35 years old in good health and CMV-seronegative. CDR3s include the opening cysteine and the closing phenylalanine or tryptophan. D genes are given only for firm matches. Size values are once, few and many counts, or a class for expanded clones, and some rows have none.

TRBV30	.	TRBJ2-1	.	TGTGCCTGGAGTGTAGGCGGGACCCACAATGAGCAGTTCTTC	CAWSVGGTHNEQFF
TRBV5-4	.	TRBJ2-6	.	TGTGCCAGCAGCTCCGGAGGGCCTGGGGCCAACGTCCTGACTTTC	CASSSGGPGANVLTF
TRBV18	.	TRBJ2-7	.	TGTGCCAGCTCTCATCCGGGACAAGCATACGAGCAGTACTTC	CASSHPGQAYEQYF
TRBV27	TRBD1	TRBJ2-5	.	TGTGCCAGCAGTCCACGCTGGACAGGGGGAGAGACCCAGTACTTC	CASSPRWTGGETQYF
TRBV7-2	.	TRBJ1-3	.	TGTGCCAGCAGCTTTAAAGGAGTACGTTACTCTGGAAACACCATATATTTT	CASSFKGVRYSGNTIYF
TRBV6-6	.	TRBJ1-1	.	TGTGCCAGCAGTAACTCGGGGGGGACTAACACTGAAGCTTTCTTT	CASSNSGGTNTEAFF
TRBV4-1	TRBD1	TRBJ2-7	.	TGCGCCAGCAGCCAACTATCCCCGGACAGGCCCTACGAGCAGTACTTC	CASSQLSPDRPYEQYF
TRBV10-3	.	TRBJ2-7	few	TGTGCCATCAGTGAGCCCTGGGGGGTATCCTACGAGCAGTACTTC	CAISEPWGVSYEQYF
TRBV19	.	TRBJ2-5	.	TGTGCCAGTAGTATTGGGACTGTAGACCAAGAGACCCAGTACTTC	CASSIGTVDQETQYF
TRBV5-1	TRBD1	TRBJ2-3	once	TGCGCCAGCAGCTTTAGGACAGGGCCTAGCACAGATACGCAGTATTTT	CASSFRTGPSTDTQYF
TRBV19	TRBD1	TRBJ1-4	.	TGTGCCAGTAGTATCTACAGGGGGTGGTCCGGTTTTGCGAATGAAAAACTGTTTTTT	CASSIYRGWSGFANEKLFF
TRBV27	.	TRBJ2-6	.	TGTGCCAGCAGTCCACCCGGACAGAAATACTCTGGGGCCAACGTCCTGACTTTC	CASSPPGQKYSGANVLTF
TRBV4-2	.	TRBJ2-5	.	TGTGCCAGCAGCCAAGTAACTCCCGGAAGGAGGCAAGAGACCCAGTACTTC	CASSQVTPGRRQETQYF
TRBV19	.	TRBJ2-2	.	TGTGCCAGTAGTATAGGTGGGGCTGGAAAGAACACCGGGGAGCTGTTTTTT	CASSIGGAGKNTGELFF
TRBV12-5	TRBD1	TRBJ2-2	.	TGTGCTAGTGGTTTGCAGGGGGCCACCGGGGAGCTGTTTTTT	CASGLQGATGELFF
TRBV6-1	TRBD1	TRBJ1-5	few	TGTGCCAGCAGCGCCGGGACAGAAAATCAGCCCCAGCATTTT	CASSAGTENQPQHF
TRBV5-4	.	TRBJ2-2	.	TGTGCCAGCAGCCAGACAGGCACGAACACCGGGGAGCTGTTTTTT	CASSQTGTNTGELFF